These 30 T cell receptor beta chains originate from one sample sequenced in a study of blood T cell repertoires in COVID-19. Data came from immunoSEQ multiplex PCR; TCRdb stores just in-frame clones and leaves some out. The repertoire has roughly 390,000 clones, approximately 81% of them found once; the top ten carry about 3.6%. What was sequenced was peripheral blood. These TCRs come from a woman between 18 and 29 years old with acute or convalescent COVID-19.

The rearrangement joins TRBV10-3 to TRBJ1-1; 7 positions match TRBD1. The CDR3 runs to 13 residues. V lost 9 bases, J lost 4 bases, and 8 bases stayed unmatched. Germline V lookup: CDR1 ENHRY, CDR2 SYGVKD. CDR3 nucleotides: TGTGCCATTCACAGGGGAGAGGGCACTGAAGCTTTCTTT. This encodes CAIHRGEGTEAFF.

The rearrangement links TRBV11-2 to TRBJ1-2; D remains unclear. The CDR3 length is 17 residues. V was clipped by 4 bases and J by 5 bases, with 23 bases between them. The germline V gene encodes CDR1 SGHAT and CDR2 FQNNGV. CDR3 sequence reads: CASSSKRSWQPEYGYTF. In DNA form, the CDR3 reads TGTGCCAGCAGCTCCAAGAGGTCCTGGCAGCCCGAGTATGGCTACACCTTC.

This clone has a single count. DNA of the CDR3: TGTGCCAGCAGCCAAGTCGGGGGAATCTCCCCCTCCTACGAGCAGTACTTC. This gives the protein CASSQVGGISPSYEQYF. This chain connects TRBV4-2 to TRBJ2-7, with D tentatively TRBD2 (6 bases). This CDR3 spans 17 amino acids. V shed 1 base and J shed 0 bases, with 16 bases lying between them. Germline V gene data show CDR1 as LGHNA and CDR2 as YNFKEQ.

V gene TRBV6-5 combines with J gene TRBJ1-5; tentatively, D is TRBD1 (6 bases). The CDR3 spans 13 residues. Germline values: CDR1 MNHEY, CDR2 SVGAGI. The V and J ends lost 5 bases and 5 bases respectively, with 10 bases between them. CDR3 coding DNA: TGTGCCAGCAGTACAGGGTTTGATCAGCCCCAGCATTTT. It codes for CASSTGFDQPQHF.

The genes are TRBV6-6 and TRBJ1-1; D uncertain. V was shortened by 6 bases and J by 10 bases, with 15 bases between the two germline ends. The CDR3 is 12 residues long. Germline V gives CDR1 MNHNY, CDR2 SVGAGI (reference sequence). The chain's CDR3 is CASRLPRRGAFF. CDR3 nucleotides: TGTGCCAGCAGACTCCCCCGCAGAGGAGCTTTCTTT.

The J gene is TRBJ1-1, the V gene TRBV30, with 8 bases fitting TRBD1. The germline V gene has CDR1 GTSNPN and CDR2 SVGIG (reference sequence). The CDR3 length is 15 residues. The junction had 11 bases not matched to a gene; V was cut back by 4 bases and J by 4 bases. CDR3 amino acids: CAWNNRGVGVTEAFF. CDR3 sequence (DNA): TGTGCCTGGAACAACAGGGGGGTAGGTGTCACTGAAGCTTTCTTT. Full variable domain (missing parts from reference TRBV30 and TRBJ1-1): SQTIHQWPATLVQPVGSPLSLECTVEGTSNPNLYWYRQAAGRGLQLLFYSVGIGQISSEVPQNLSASRPQDRQFILSSKKLLLSDSGFYLCAWNNRGVGVTEAFFGQGTRLTVV.

The J gene is TRBJ1-1, the V gene TRBV5-4; no clear D gene. CDR3 size: 14 residues. V gave up 5 bases and J gave up 4 bases, with 15 bases separating them. Germline V gene sequence: CDR1 SGHNT, CDR2 YYREEE (reference sequence). The CDR3 loop is CASSSLAQSTEAFF. CDR3 coding DNA: TGTGCCAGCAGTTCCCTGGCACAGAGCACTGAAGCTTTCTTT.

The chain links TRBV6-5 to TRBJ1-3; D is unresolved. This CDR3 is 12 amino acids long. Germline assignment: CDR1 MNHEY and CDR2 SVGAGI. Deletions cut 11 bases from V and 2 bases from J, with 10 bases between. The CDR3 loop reads CAAGSPGNTIYF. CDR3 nucleotide sequence: TGTGCCGCGGGGAGCCCTGGAAACACCATATATTTT.

This chain uses TRBV29-1 with TRBJ1-1, with D perhaps matching TRBD1 (5 bases). Germline V gene lookup returns CDR1 SQVTM and CDR2 ANQGSEA. V was cut by 3 bases and J by 8 bases, with 10 bases left in between. This CDR3 is built from 11 residues. The CDR3 protein is CSVEAKGEAFF. The CDR3 nucleotides read TGCAGCGTTGAGGCGAAGGGGGAAGCTTTCTTT. The entire variable domain, with the rest obtained from reference TRBV29-1 and TRBJ1-1, is as follows: SAVISQKPSRDICQRGTSLTIQCQVDSQVTMMFWYRQQPGQSLTLIATANQGSEATYESGFVIDKFPISRPNLTFSTLTVSNMSPEDSSIYLCSVEAKGEAFFGQGTRLTVV.

The V gene is TRBV6-5, the J gene TRBJ1-6; D is perhaps TRBD1 (5 bases). There are 13 residues in the CDR3. Germline V CDR1 and CDR2: MNHEY, SVGAGI. The V end lost 3 bases, the J end lost 9 bases, and 9 bases lay between the germline ends. The CDR3 DNA sequence: TGTGCCAGCAGTTATATGGGGGGTTCACCCCTCCACTTT. Residues: CASSYMGGSPLHF.

This clone was detected only once. The chain employs TRBV4-2 and TRBJ2-3, with 9 bases lining up with TRBD2. The ends lost 1 base at V and 4 bases at J; junction bases unmatched: 3. CDR3 size: 15 residues. Germline assignment: CDR1 LGHNA and CDR2 YNFKEQ. The CDR3 coding sequence is TGTGCCAGCAGCCAAGGAGCGGGGGGCGCAGATACGCAGTATTTT. Protein: CASSQGAGGADTQYF.

Only a few counts were recorded for this clone. V gene TRBV24-1 combines with J gene TRBJ2-5; D might be TRBD1 (6 bases). From germline, CDR1 is KGHDR and CDR2 SFDVKD. The CDR3 is 13 residues long. V shed 7 bases and J shed 2 bases, with 10 bases lying between them. CDR3 nucleotide sequence: TGTGCCACCAGGGACAGTAGACAAGAGACCCAGTACTTC. It translates to CATRDSRQETQYF.

The chain joins TRBV21-1 to TRBJ2-2; the D segment call TRBD2 is taken from the table without a DNA check. TRBV21-1 is an annotated pseudogene. CDR3 length equals 19 residues. CDR3 sequence (DNA): TGTGCCAGCAGCAAATTATCGCTAGCGGGGGCCGGGAACACCGGGGAGCTGTTTTTT. Translation gives CASSKLSLAGAGNTGELFF.

This clone appeared once. CDR3 in DNA: TGTGCCAGTAGTGCACTAGGGGGCTTAGATCAGCCCCAGCATTTT. It is translated as CASSALGGLDQPQHF. This sequence joins TRBV19 and TRBJ1-5, with 7 bases that match TRBD1. The germline CDR1 and CDR2 sequences are LNHDA and SQIVND (reference sequence). This CDR3 comprises 15 residues. V dropped 5 bases and J dropped 5; count of bases not matched to a gene: 9. Full variable domain (remainder filled in from reference TRBV19 and TRBJ1-5): DGGITQSPKYLFRKEGQNVTLSCEQNLNHDAMYWYRQDPGQGLRLIYYSQIVNDFQKGDIAEGYSVSREKKESFPLTVTSAQKNPTAFYLCASSALGGLDQPQHFGDGTRLSIL.

The chain uses TRBV27 and TRBJ2-1; 10 bases line up with TRBD1. Trimming removed 4 bases from V and 3 bases from J; junction bases left unmatched: 3. CDR3 size: 15 residues. Germline V lookup: CDR1 MNHEY, CDR2 SMNVEV (reference sequence). This CDR3 reads CASSSTGGVYNEQFF. The CDR3 DNA reads TGTGCCAGCAGTTCGACAGGGGGCGTCTACAATGAGCAGTTCTTC.

This clone has just one count. V gene TRBV19 combines with J gene TRBJ1-1; 7 nucleotides agree with TRBD1. Germline CDR1 LNHDA, CDR2 SQIVND (reference sequence). Trimming removed 5 bases from V and 0 bases from J; junction bases left unmatched: 9. This CDR3 comprises 16 residues. CDR3 DNA sequence: TGTGCCAGTAGTCCTCGGACAGGCGCCATGAACACTGAAGCTTTCTTT. Translated: CASSPRTGAMNTEAFF.

The chain recombines TRBV19 with TRBJ1-5; no clear D gene. Trimming removed 3 bases at V and 0 bases at J, with 9 bases between. Germline V CDR1 and CDR2: LNHDA, SQIVND (reference sequence). The CDR3 contains 15 residues. CDR3 sequence reads: CASSIARYSNQPQHF. In nucleotides, the CDR3 is TGTGCCAGTAGTATCGCCAGGTATAGCAATCAGCCCCAGCATTTT.

The rearrangement links TRBV5-1 to TRBJ2-3; TRBD1 is a possible D gene (6 bases). CDR1 and CDR2 (germline): SGHRS, YFSETQ. CDR3 length: 15 residues. The V end lost 7 bases, the J end lost 0 bases, and 15 bases lay between the germline ends. The CDR3 coding sequence is TGCGCCAGCGTTTATCGTACAGGGAGCACAGATACGCAGTATTTT. This translates into CASVYRTGSTDTQYF. Combining the CDR3 with reference TRBV5-1 and TRBJ2-3 gives the whole variable domain KAGVTQTPRYLIKTRGQQVTLSCSPISGHRSVSWYQQTPGQGLQFLFEYFSETQRNKGNFPGRFSGRQFSNSRSEMNVSTLELGDSALYLCASVYRTGSTDTQYFGPGTRLTVL.

The V gene is TRBV7-2, the J gene TRBJ1-1, with D perhaps TRBD1 (5 bases). V was shortened by 6 bases and J by 5 bases, with 13 bases between the two germline ends. The CDR3 totals 13 residues. Germline V lookup: CDR1 SGHTA, CDR2 FQGNSA. CDR3 loop: CASRAAGSTEAFF. The CDR3 DNA follows: TGTGCCAGCAGGGCCGCAGGGTCAACTGAAGCTTTCTTT.

The chain couples TRBV6-6 to TRBJ2-5, with 8 bases aligning to TRBD1. The ends lost 6 bases at V and 2 bases at J; junction bases unmatched: 11. Germline assignment: CDR1 MNHNY and CDR2 SVGAGI (reference sequence). The CDR3 is 16 amino acids. Here the CDR3 reads CASSRSGQDLQETQYF. The CDR3 DNA reads TGTGCCAGCAGCCGGTCGGGACAGGATTTACAAGAGACCCAGTACTTC.

This clone was found a few times. This chain uses TRBV19 with TRBJ1-2; D call uncertain. Germline V CDR1 and CDR2: LNHDA, SQIVND (reference sequence). Trimming removed 6 bases at V and 4 bases at J, with 15 bases between. The CDR3 loop spans 14 amino acids. The CDR3 region is CASRGGRFPYGYTF. The CDR3 DNA reads as TGTGCCAGTAGGGGAGGGAGGTTCCCCTATGGCTACACCTTC.

A remark on this clone: Other DNA sequences in this specimen translate into the identical CDR3. The chain links TRBV11-2 to TRBJ2-5; 11 bases are a match to TRBD2. This CDR3 comprises 15 residues. Germline CDR1 reads SGHAT; CDR2 reads FQNNGV. Losses at the gene ends were 1 base for V and 4 bases for J; bases not matched to a gene: 2. In DNA form, the CDR3 reads TGTGCCAGCAGCTTAGTAACTAGCGGGAGAGAGACCCAGTACTTC. Its protein is CASSLVTSGRETQYF.

The V and J genes are TRBV11-3 and TRBJ1-1; D unresolved. CDR3 length: 13 residues. CDR1 is SGHNT, CDR2 YENEEA, per germline. The ends were cut back, 8 bases at V and 3 bases at J, with 13 bases in the middle. CDR3 nucleotides: TGTGCCAGCGCTGATGGGAGGGACACTGAAGCTTTCTTT. Protein product: CASADGRDTEAFF.

Concerning this clone: Other DNA sequences in this specimen translate into the identical CDR3. The chain employs TRBV5-4 and TRBJ1-6; D gene uncertain. The CDR3 sequence is 16 residues long. The germline V gene has CDR1 SGHNT and CDR2 YYREEE (reference sequence). V lost 0 bases and J lost 0, with 7 bases in between. CDR3 residues: CASSLGVPSYNSPLHF. DNA for the CDR3: TGTGCCAGCAGCTTGGGAGTTCCCTCCTATAATTCACCCCTCCACTTT.

The rearrangement links TRBV7-9 to TRBJ2-1, with D unresolved. CDR3 length: 12 amino acids. V lost 3 bases, J lost 5 bases, and 5 bases lay in between. The V gene's germline CDR1 is SEHNR and CDR2 FQNEAQ (reference sequence). Here the CDR3 DNA reads TGTGCCAGCAGCTTCCAGAACAATGAGCAGTTCTTC. It is translated as CASSFQNNEQFF.

The chain recombines TRBV28 with TRBJ2-3; TRBD1 is a possible D gene (6 bases). Germline V CDR1 and CDR2: MDHEN, SYDVKM. The CDR3 is made up of 17 amino acids. The V and J ends lost 3 bases and 5 bases respectively, with 21 bases between them. The CDR3 coding sequence is TGTGCCAGCAGTTTTCAGGCCAGGGGCCGGGGTGGAGATACGCAGTATTTT. Amino acid sequence: CASSFQARGRGGDTQYF.

This clone was picked up a small number of times. The chain links TRBV20-1 to TRBJ2-1, with D possibly matching TRBD2 (6 bases). Germline V CDR1 and CDR2: DFQATT, SNEGSKA (reference sequence). The CDR3 is 11 residues long. Trimming pared 1 base from V and 10 bases from J, leaving 8 bases between. The CDR3 region has the DNA TGCAGTGCTAGAGGGGGAGGCGAGCAGTTCTTC. Translation gives CSARGGGEQFF.

V usage is TRBV6-5 and J usage is TRBJ1-1, with D possibly TRBD1 on 5 matching bases. The germline V gene encodes CDR1 MNHEY and CDR2 SVGAGI. Trimming stripped 6 bases from V and 3 bases from J, with 11 bases between. The CDR3 has 13 residues. CDR3 region: CASSTGGYTEAFF. CDR3 nucleotide sequence: TGTGCCAGCAGCACAGGAGGGTACACTGAAGCTTTCTTT.

The chain has TRBV29-1 and TRBJ1-1; D gene uncertain. Germline CDR1 and CDR2: SQVTM and ANQGSEA. There are 12 residues in the CDR3. Deletions cut 4 bases from V and 0 bases from J, with 6 bases between. The CDR3 loop reads CSVVQMNTEAFF. CDR3 DNA sequence: TGCAGCGTTGTCCAGATGAACACTGAAGCTTTCTTT.

The genes are TRBV5-1 and TRBJ1-1; 9 positions match TRBD1. The length of the CDR3 is 14 residues. Germline assignment: CDR1 SGHRS and CDR2 YFSETQ. Unmatched junction bases numbered 6, after V lost 5 bases and J lost 4 bases. CDR3 coding DNA: TGCGCCAGCAGAATACAGGGGGCCCGCACTGAAGCTTTCTTT. It specifies CASRIQGARTEAFF.